One sample yielded the 8 T cell receptor beta chains listed below, sequenced in a study of cytomegalovirus exposure and HLA in healthy donors. PCR used 60 Vbeta primers and 13 Jbeta primers. Sequenced by immunoSEQ multiplex PCR; TCRdb stores in-frame clones only, minus some. The sample contains 100,000 to 150,000 clones, about two thirds of which appear only once. Sequencing was carried out using PBMCs. All receptors come from a man aged 35 to 55 in good health and CMV-seropositive.

This sequence joins TRBV6-4 and TRBJ1-1; 9 nucleotides align to TRBD1. The germline V gene has CDR1 MRHNA and CDR2 SNTAGT. The CDR3 length is 16 residues. Unmatched junction bases numbered 11, after V lost 2 bases and J lost 7 bases. The CDR3 region has the DNA TGTGCCAGCAGTGACCCACACCGGGACAGGGCATATGAAGCTTTCTTT. As protein: CASSDPHRDRAYEAFF.

This clone was observed a few times. The V gene is TRBV5-5, the J gene TRBJ2-7, with D unresolved. Trimming left V 0 bases short and J 3 bases short, with 4 bases between. The CDR3 contains 12 residues. Germline V lookup: CDR1 SGHKS, CDR2 YYEKEE (reference sequence). The CDR3: CASSLVLYEQYF. Written as DNA, the CDR3 is TGTGCCAGCAGCTTGGTCCTCTACGAGCAGTACTTC.

This clone was recorded a few times. The CDR3 DNA reads as TGTGCCAGCAGTTACGGGACAGGGTTATACGAGACCCAGTACTTC. It codes for CASSYGTGLYETQYF. The V gene is TRBV6-6, the J gene TRBJ2-5, with 9 bases aligning to TRBD1. Germline V lookup: CDR1 MNHNY, CDR2 SVGAGI (reference sequence). CDR3 length: 15 residues. The V gene end was trimmed by 2 bases and the J gene end by 5 bases; junction bases not matched to a gene: 6.

The genes are TRBV5-1 and TRBJ2-5; D remains unclear. Germline CDR1 is SGHRS and CDR2 is YFSETQ. There are 15 residues in the CDR3. The V end lost 0 bases, the J end lost 0 bases, and 9 bases lay between the germline ends. The CDR3 region is CASSLELPYQETQYF. CDR3 nucleotides: TGCGCCAGCAGCTTGGAACTCCCGTACCAAGAGACCCAGTACTTC.

In this sample, this clone turned up once. The gene calls are TRBV5-6 and TRBJ2-6; 12 bases match TRBD1. V lost 7 bases and J lost 4; bases outside the gene matches: 9. Germline V CDR1 and CDR2: SGHDT, YYEEEE. This CDR3 has 17 amino acids. The CDR3 reads CASYRDRGLSGANVLTF. The CDR3 DNA reads as TGTGCCAGCTACCGGGACAGGGGGCTTTCGGGGGCCAACGTCCTGACTTTC.

CDR3 coding DNA: TGTGCCAGCAGCCCCACCCCCGCAGGTACGGTGTTTTTT. This gives the protein CASSPTPAGTVFF. The V call is TRBV7-9, the J call TRBJ1-4, with D unresolved. The CDR3 length is 13 residues. V was pared by 5 bases and J by 15 bases, with 19 bases between. Germline CDR1 reads SEHNR; CDR2 reads FQNEAQ (reference sequence). Based on the CDR3 plus reference TRBV7-9 and TRBJ1-4, the full variable domain is DTGVSQNPRHKITKRGQNVTFRCDPISEHNRLYWYRQTLGQGPEFLTYFQNEAQLEKSRLLSDRFSAERPKGSFSTLEIQRTEQGDSAMYLCASSPTPAGTVFFGSGTQLSVL.

A remark on this clone: One end of the junction does not line up with germline, which may come from a read error. This chain links TRBV5-4 with TRBJ1-2, with 7 positions matching TRBD1. Germline-derived CDR1 and CDR2 are SGHNT and YYREEE (reference sequence). The CDR3 loop spans 15 amino acids. Written as DNA, the CDR3 is TGTGCCAGCAGCGAAAGACAGGGAAATAACTGTGGCTACACCTTC. It translates to CASSERQGNNCGYTF.

This chain's CDR3 is CASSQRARLAESDTQYF. The CDR3 DNA sequence: TGTGCCAGCAGCCAGCGGGCGAGACTAGCGGAATCAGATACGCAGTATTTT. The rearrangement joins TRBV9 to TRBJ2-3; TRBD2 matches 9 bases. Per the germline V gene, CDR1 is SGDLS and CDR2 is YYNGEE. V shed 4 bases and J 4 bases; nucleotides not matched to a gene: 13. CDR3 length equals 17 residues. Drawing the rest from reference TRBV9 and TRBJ2-3, the complete variable domain is DSGVTQTPKHLITATGQRVTLRCSPRSGDLSVYWYQQSLDQGLQFLIQYYNGEERAKGNILERFSAQQFPDLHSELNLSSLELGDSALYFCASSQRARLAESDTQYFGPGTRLTVL.